The rows below give T cell receptor beta chains drawn from one sample of a study of Graves' ophthalmopathy and Graves' hyperthyroidism. One entry per CDR3 protein results from TCRdb running MiXCR on the multiplex PCR reads. Of around 1,000,000 distinct CDR3 sequences listed, roughly 35% are singletons. The sample taken for sequencing was peripheral blood or thyroid tissue (not recorded which). These receptors came from an adult man with Graves' hyperthyroidism. Both conserved end residues are part of each CDR3. The D gene is left open where the match is weak. Some rows have no size entry. The others give once, few or many, or a class for an expanded clone.

NA	TRBV2	TRBJ2-5	TRBD1	CASSFRGHAETQYF	TGTGCCAGCAGTTTCAGGGGGCACGCTGAGACCCAGTACTTC
NA	TRBV6-5	TRBJ1-5	TRBD1	CASQQGETQHF	TGTGCCAGCCAACAGGGGGAGACCCAGCATTTT
NA	TRBV7-9	TRBJ2-6	NA	CASTIDVKANVLTF	TGTGCCAGCACCATTGACGTCAAGGCCAACGTCCTGACTTTC
NA	TRBV4-3	TRBJ1-3	TRBD1	CASSQESGGAGNTIYF	TGCGCCAGCAGCCAAGAGTCAGGGGGAGCTGGAAACACCATATATTTT
many	TRBV29-1	TRBJ2-2	NA	CSVVGGLGTGELFF	TGCAGCGTTGTGGGGGGGCTGGGCACCGGGGAGCTGTTTTTT
NA	TRBV28	TRBJ2-6	NA	CASSSGYWGSGANVLTF	TGTGCCAGCAGTTCAGGTTATTGGGGCTCTGGGGCCAACGTCCTGACTTTC
NA	TRBV20-1	TRBJ1-5	NA	CSAYPGQWKETQHF	TGCAGTGCTTACCCGGGACAATGGAAAGAGACCCAGCATTTT
many	TRBV4-1	TRBJ1-5	NA	CASSQEGSSGGNQPQHF	TGCGCCAGCAGCCAAGAAGGATCCTCCGGAGGCAATCAGCCCCAGCATTTT
few	TRBV20-1	TRBJ2-7	NA	CSAWADEKSSYEQYF	TGCAGTGCATGGGCAGATGAGAAGAGCTCCTACGAGCAGTACTTC
many	TRBV7-2	TRBJ2-7	TRBD1	CASSRSTGPYEQYF	TGTGCCAGCAGCCGCTCGACAGGGCCCTACGAGCAGTACTTC
NA	TRBV10-3	TRBJ2-3	NA	CAISEPIGDTQYF	TGTGCCATCAGTGAGCCAATCGGGGATACGCAGTATTTT